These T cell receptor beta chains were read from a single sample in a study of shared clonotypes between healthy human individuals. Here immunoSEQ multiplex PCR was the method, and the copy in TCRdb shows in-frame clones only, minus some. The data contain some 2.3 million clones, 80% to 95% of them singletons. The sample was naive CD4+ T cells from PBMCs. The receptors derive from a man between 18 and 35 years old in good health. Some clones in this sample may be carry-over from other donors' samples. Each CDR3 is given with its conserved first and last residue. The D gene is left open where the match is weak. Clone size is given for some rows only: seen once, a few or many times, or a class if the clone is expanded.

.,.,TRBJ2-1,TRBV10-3,CAIGAGIGNEQFF,TGTGCCATCGGGGCGGGAATTGGAAATGAGCAGTTCTTC
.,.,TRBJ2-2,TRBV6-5,CASSYRAPGVGELFF,TGTGCCAGCAGTTACAGGGCTCCGGGGGTCGGGGAGCTGTTTTTT
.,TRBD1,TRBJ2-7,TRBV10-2,CASSGGQTYEQYF,TGCGCCAGCAGTGGGGGACAGACCTACGAGCAGTACTTC
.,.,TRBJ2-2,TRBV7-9,CASSLSTGVGTGELFF,TGTGCCAGCAGCTTAAGCACGGGAGTAGGGACCGGGGAGCTGTTTTTT
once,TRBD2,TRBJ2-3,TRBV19,CASRRLAGGHFDTQYF,TGTGCCAGTAGGCGGCTAGCGGGAGGGCATTTTGATACGCAGTATTTT
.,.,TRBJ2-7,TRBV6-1,CASSEAGQGIPYEQYF,TGTGCCAGCAGTGAAGCGGGCCAGGGTATCCCCTACGAGCAGTACTTC
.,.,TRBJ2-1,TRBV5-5,CASRSTWRRASYNEQFF,TGTGCCAGCAGATCAACTTGGAGACGAGCTTCCTACAATGAGCAGTTCTTC
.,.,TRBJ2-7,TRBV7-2,CASSSSLLRGQTF,TGTGCCAGCAGCTCGTCCTTACTTAGAGGCCAGACTTTC
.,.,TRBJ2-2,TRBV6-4,CATAPFGTGASGELFF,TGTGCCACCGCCCCCTTCGGTACGGGAGCCTCCGGGGAGCTGTTTTTT
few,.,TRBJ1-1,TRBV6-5,CASSDKDSSFF,TGTGCCAGCAGCGATAAGGACAGCTCTTTCTTT
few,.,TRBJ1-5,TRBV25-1,CASTSSGGIRHF,TGTGCCAGCACCTCATCTGGGGGTATCAGGCATTTT